This is a list of T cell receptor beta chains from one sample in a study of T cells in narcolepsy. TCRdb's copy holds only in-frame clones and misses some; the assay was immunoSEQ multiplex PCR. This sample has about 32,000 clones; about 85% occur once, and the top ten carry around 0.9%. The sequencing sample was made of CD45RA- memory CD4+ T cells from PBMCs. Every receptor here comes from a human donor with narcolepsy. Each CDR3 is given with its conserved first and last residue. D genes are given only for firm matches. Size is stated for part of the rows, as once, few or many counts, or as a class when the clone is expanded.

j_call,d_call,cdr3_length,clone_size,v_call,cdr3_aa,cdr3_nt
TRBJ2-1,.,16,.,TRBV28,CASRSGGSFSYNEQFF,TGTGCCAGCAGATCAGGGGGGTCTTTCTCCTACAATGAGCAGTTCTTC
TRBJ1-2,.,12,.,TRBV6-1,CATSQSNYGYTF,TGTGCCACCTCCCAGTCTAACTATGGCTACACCTTC
TRBJ2-3,TRBD1,14,.,TRBV18,CASSPTGVRDTQYF,TGTGCCAGCTCACCAACAGGGGTTCGAGATACGCAGTATTTT
TRBJ1-2,.,15,few,TRBV9,CASSVEQGAGYGYTF,TGTGCCAGCAGCGTAGAACAGGGTGCGGGCTATGGCTACACCTTC
TRBJ2-1,.,15,few,TRBV27,CAAGSHVGWANEQFF,TGTGCCGCGGGGAGTCACGTGGGGTGGGCCAATGAGCAGTTCTTC
TRBJ2-1,TRBD2,16,.,TRBV5-6,CASSPRLAYSYNEQFF,TGTGCCAGCAGCCCTAGACTAGCTTACTCCTACAATGAGCAGTTCTTC
TRBJ2-1,TRBD2,16,.,TRBV5-4,CASSSTSGGHYNEQFF,TGTGCCAGCAGTTCTACTAGCGGGGGGCACTACAATGAGCAGTTCTTC
TRBJ1-1,.,14,.,TRBV5-1,CASSETLGRTEAFF,TGCGCCAGCAGCGAAACCCTAGGGCGAACTGAAGCTTTCTTT
TRBJ2-5,TRBD1,16,.,TRBV6-1,CASSEARNLQGETQYF,TGTGCCAGCAGTGAAGCGCGAAATCTACAGGGGGAGACCCAGTACTTC
TRBJ1-1,.,14,.,TRBV30,CAWGNAPGHTEAFF,TGTGCCTGGGGGAATGCCCCAGGACACACTGAAGCTTTCTTT
TRBJ2-1,.,19,.,TRBV1,CTSSQAPRPTSGDDNEQFF,TGCACCAGCAGCCAAGCGCCCCGCCCTACTAGCGGGGACGACAATGAGCAGTTCTTC
TRBJ2-7,TRBD1,17,.,TRBV5-6,CASETGAGWARHYKQYF,TGTGCCAGCGAGACAGGGGCGGGATGGGCCCGCCATTACAAGCAGTACTTC
TRBJ2-2,.,17,.,TRBV7-2,CASSLGYKGRSTGELFF,TGTGCCAGCAGCTTAGGGTATAAAGGGCGCAGCACCGGGGAGCTGTTTTTT
TRBJ2-7,TRBD2,18,.,TRBV5-1,CASSPSLAKSGSSYEQYF,TGCGCCAGCAGTCCCTCTCTAGCTAAGAGCGGGAGCTCCTACGAGCAGTACTTC
TRBJ2-7,TRBD1,16,.,TRBV28,CASSSLRDRVPYEQYF,TGTGCCAGCAGTTCACTCCGGGACAGGGTCCCCTACGAGCAGTACTTC
TRBJ2-1,TRBD2,12,.,TRBV7-3,CASSRAGGRQFF,TGTGCCAGCAGCAGAGCGGGAGGTAGGCAGTTCTTC
TRBJ1-5,.,15,few,TRBV19,CASSIDSGSNQPQHF,TGTGCCAGTAGTATAGATTCAGGGAGCAATCAGCCCCAGCATTTT
TRBJ2-3,TRBD1,14,.,TRBV14,CASSQNRGSDTQYF,TGTGCCAGCAGCCAAAACAGGGGGTCAGATACGCAGTATTTT
TRBJ2-1,TRBD1,15,few,TRBV6-4,CASILDRVPYNEQFF,TGTGCCAGCATACTGGACAGGGTGCCCTACAATGAGCAGTTCTTC
TRBJ2-1,.,14,.,TRBV28,CASSFHSDRPNRFF,TGTGCCAGCAGTTTCCACTCGGACAGACCTAACCGGTTCTTC
TRBJ1-2,.,14,.,TRBV7-9,CASSLSGQNYGYTF,TGTGCCAGCAGCTTATCAGGGCAGAACTATGGCTACACCTTC
TRBJ2-5,.,14,.,TRBV19,CASSIGLGIETQYF,TGTGCCAGTAGTATAGGGTTAGGGATAGAGACCCAGTACTTC
TRBJ2-1,.,13,.,TRBV2,CASQGDLSNEQFF,TGTGCCAGCCAGGGTGATTTGAGCAATGAGCAGTTCTTC
TRBJ1-6,TRBD1,16,.,TRBV28,CASGYFPGQGDSPLHF,TGTGCCAGCGGATACTTTCCGGGACAGGGAGATTCACCCCTCCACTTT
TRBJ1-2,.,13,few,TRBV28,CASSASWDYGYTF,TGTGCCAGCAGCGCTTCTTGGGACTATGGCTACACCTTC
TRBJ1-1,.,15,few,TRBV5-5,CASSLRIGTNTEAFF,TGTGCCAGCAGCTTGCGAATCGGGACGAACACTGAAGCTTTCTTT
TRBJ1-5,TRBD1,16,.,TRBV28,CASSPSGQGFNQPQHF,TGTGCCAGCAGTCCATCGGGACAGGGATTCAATCAGCCCCAGCATTTT
TRBJ2-6,.,15,.,TRBV5-4,CASSLESSGANVLTF,TGTGCCAGCAGCTTGGAAAGCTCTGGGGCCAACGTCCTGACTTTC
TRBJ2-7,.,14,.,TRBV25-1,CASSERVSSYEQYF,TGTGCCAGCAGTGAGCGTGTAAGCTCCTACGAGCAGTACTTC
TRBJ1-2,.,16,.,TRBV9,CASRSSRPGVRDGYTF,TGTGCCAGCCGGAGTTCCCGACCAGGGGTACGGGATGGCTACACCTTC
TRBJ1-4,.,14,.,TRBV5-1,CASSRGQRNEKLFF,TGCGCCAGCAGCCGTGGACAGAGAAATGAAAAACTGTTTTTT
TRBJ2-1,.,15,once,TRBV6-5,CASSKPRGYYNEQFF,TGTGCCAGCAGTAAGCCGCGGGGATACTACAATGAGCAGTTCTTC
TRBJ1-2,.,13,.,TRBV28,CASSLGQNYGYTF,TGTGCCAGCAGTCTCGGACAAAACTATGGCTACACCTTC
TRBJ2-7,.,15,.,TRBV7-2,CASSLNSASSYEQYF,TGTGCCAGCAGCTTAAACAGCGCGAGCTCCTACGAGCAGTACTTC
TRBJ2-5,TRBD2,16,.,TRBV7-8,CASSALAGGLAKTQYF,TGTGCCAGCAGCGCACTAGCGGGGGGTTTGGCAAAGACCCAGTACTTC
TRBJ2-7,TRBD1,14,.,TRBV18,CASSAQGGAGEQYF,TGTGCCAGCTCAGCACAGGGGGGCGCGGGCGAGCAGTACTTC
TRBJ2-5,.,14,.,TRBV28,CASSLLQSQGTQYF,TGTGCCAGCAGTTTGTTACAGTCCCAAGGGACCCAGTACTTC